The present TCR beta chain was sequenced within a study of blood T cell repertoires in COVID-19. In the original analysis: Counts of nucleated cells, estimated from reference gene primer amplification, were obtained. Repertoires were generated with immunoSEQ multiplex PCR, while TCRdb's copy carries only in-frame clones and drops some. The V and J calls and clone size are taken from that table; D and trimming were inferred from the DNA. The sample includes around 26,000 clones, less than 85% of them seen just once. The CDR3 is made up of 16 amino acids. The germline V gene encodes CDR1 SGHRS and CDR2 YFSETQ. The J segment lost 0 bases and the V segment lost 0 bases, leaving 4 bases of the junction unmatched.

The sequence was obtained from a human donor in a cohort sampled during active COVID-19. The sequenced sample was peripheral blood. This chain joins TRBV5-1 and TRBJ2-7; 9 nucleotides agree with TRBD1. The CDR3 nucleotides are TGCGCCAGCAGCTTGGGGAGGACAGGGGTCTCCTACGAGCAGTACTTC. Encoded protein: CASSLGRTGVSYEQYF.